This record concerns one T cell receptor beta chain sequence. Its antigen is currently unknown. This entry belongs to a study of cytomegalovirus exposure and HLA in healthy donors. V lost 3 bases, J lost 3 bases, and 3 bases stayed unmatched. Germline V gene lookup returns CDR1 WNHNN and CDR2 SYGVQD (reference sequence). The CDR3 spans 15 residues. The primer mix had 60 Vbeta and 13 Jbeta primers. Generated by immunoSEQ multiplex PCR, the TCRdb table keeps only in-frame clones and is missing some. Of about 140,000 clones in the sample, around four fifths were seen once. Regarding the study as a whole: In an earlier analysis, productive rearrangement rates for most beta V segments clustered near 87% or 30%. Indistinguishable V segments, including TRBV6-2 and TRBV6-3, were excluded.

The source material was PBMCs. This chain connects TRBV10-1 to TRBJ2-3, with 10 bases fitting TRBD1. The TCR originated in a woman aged 35 to 49 in good health and CMV-seronegative. Here the CDR3 DNA reads TGCGCCAGCAGTGACCGACAGGGGGCTACAGATACGCAGTATTTT. Translating it yields CASSDRQGATDTQYF.